Each of the 30 T cell receptor beta chains below was sequenced from the same sample in a study of T cells expressing NK-cell markers. TCRdb reanalyzed the 5' RACE reads and collapses them to one entry per CDR3 protein, without DNA. This sample carries over 100,000 distinct CDR3 sequences, with about 18% going to the ten biggest clones. Specimen: blood T cells: a sorted CD56 or NKG2C T cell subset, CD4+ or CD8+ T cells, or bulk PBMC T cells (not recorded which). The receptor source for this set is a woman aged 18-70 years in good health.

V usage is TRBV7-8 and J usage is TRBJ2-7. Germline V CDR1 and CDR2: SGHVS, FQNEAQ. CDR3 length: 13 residues. CDR3 region: CASSHGSSYEQYF.

This sequence joins TRBV27 and TRBJ2-5; TCRdb's D gene call, TRBD1, goes unchecked for lack of DNA. Germline V gene lookup returns CDR1 MNHEY and CDR2 SMNVEV (reference sequence). This CDR3 is built from 15 residues. CDR3 sequence: CASSPWTGADETQYF.

The rearrangement joins TRBV20-1 to TRBJ2-7; TCRdb picks TRBD2, but there is no DNA to check that call. Germline CDR1 is DFQATT and CDR2 is SNEGSKA (reference sequence). The CDR3 length is 13 residues. The CDR3: CSASQDGGFEQYF.

The chain has TRBV9 and TRBJ2-1; TCRdb calls TRBD2, which cannot be checked without DNA. This CDR3 has 13 amino acids. Germline V gene data show CDR1 as SGDLS and CDR2 as YYNGEE. The CDR3 reads CASRAGSDNEQFF.

The V gene is TRBV9, the J gene TRBJ2-3. The CDR3 consists of 15 residues. From germline, CDR1 is SGDLS and CDR2 YYNGEE. CDR3 region: CASSASGPYTDTQYF.

The gene calls are TRBV28 and TRBJ2-3. This CDR3 spans 14 amino acids. From germline, CDR1 is MDHEN and CDR2 SYDVKM. The CDR3 sequence: CASSPSANTDTQYF.

This rearrangement joins TRBV4-2 to TRBJ2-5; TCRdb proposes TRBD2, but this gene call is untestable without DNA. In germline, CDR1 is LGHNA, CDR2 YNFKEQ. The CDR3 consists of 18 residues. The CDR3 sequence: CASSQEGGREGPIGTQYF.

J is TRBJ2-5 and V is TRBV30; the TRBD1 assignment by TCRdb is unverifiable without DNA. The CDR3 spans 13 residues. Germline V gene lookup returns CDR1 GTSNPN and CDR2 SVGIG (reference sequence). CDR3 loop: CAWSGPVQETQYF.

V and J are TRBV7-3 and TRBJ2-2; TCRdb's D call of TRBD2 is untestable without DNA. The CDR3 is made up of 17 amino acids. Germline V lookup: CDR1 SGHTA, CDR2 FQGTGA. The CDR3 protein is CASSPTGLSANTGELFF.

The gene calls are TRBV24-1 and TRBJ2-2. Per germline, CDR1 KGHDR and CDR2 SFDVKD. This CDR3 region has 11 residues. The CDR3 protein is CATSGSGELFF.

The V call is TRBV2, the J call TRBJ2-7; TCRdb outputs TRBD1, but without DNA this stays unchecked. This CDR3 is built from 13 residues. From germline, CDR1 is SNHLY and CDR2 FYNNEI. The CDR3 region is CAILNRDTYEQYF.

The chain links TRBV5-1 to TRBJ1-1. The CDR3 contains 13 residues. Germline V gene data show CDR1 as SGHRS and CDR2 as YFSETQ. The CDR3 sequence: CASGTGLNTEAFF.

V gene TRBV4-3 combines with J gene TRBJ1-1. CDR3 length equals 15 residues. Germline V lookup: CDR1 LGHNA, CDR2 YSLEER. The CDR3 region is CASSQVHRSSTEAFF.

The V call is TRBV19, the J call TRBJ2-2; as DNA is missing, the TRBD1 call by TCRdb cannot be tested. The CDR3 consists of 15 residues. Germline V gene data show CDR1 as LNHDA and CDR2 as SQIVND (reference sequence). CDR3 region: CASSLSRGVPGELFF.

V and J are TRBV7-9 and TRBJ2-5. CDR3 length equals 15 residues. The germline V gene encodes CDR1 SEHNR and CDR2 FQNEAQ (reference sequence). CDR3 sequence reads: CASSLVLSRQETQYF.

J is TRBJ2-1 and V is TRBV4-3; no DNA is available, so the TRBD1 call from TCRdb remains unchecked. Germline assignment: CDR1 LGHNA and CDR2 YSLEER. The CDR3 has 19 residues. CDR3 protein: CASSGDLGTAGVAYNEQFF.

The chain combines TRBV6-2 or TRBV6-3 with TRBJ2-2; TCRdb outputs TRBD1, but without DNA this stays unchecked. Germline V gene lookup returns CDR1 MNHEY and CDR2 SVGEGT. This CDR3 is 15 amino acids long. The chain's CDR3 is CASSYSRENTGELFF.

V usage is TRBV7-9 and J usage is TRBJ2-7. The germline gives CDR1 SEHNR, CDR2 FQNEAQ (reference sequence). The CDR3 runs 14 residues. This chain's CDR3 is CASSSLGDSYEQYF.

This sequence joins TRBV4-3 and TRBJ2-3; TCRdb proposes TRBD2, but this gene call is untestable without DNA. CDR3 length equals 19 residues. Germline loops: CDR1 LGHNA, CDR2 YSLEER. CDR3 sequence reads: CASSQDLASGGDSTDTQYF.

The CDR3 loop reads CASSYVGDYGYTF. The chain employs TRBV6-5 and TRBJ1-2. CDR1 and CDR2 from the germline V gene are MNHEY and SVGAGI. The CDR3 length is 13 residues.

The V call is TRBV10-3, the J call TRBJ2-3; TCRdb gives TRBD2 as the D gene, but with no DNA this cannot be confirmed. The length of the CDR3 is 15 residues. CDR1 is ENHRY, CDR2 SYGVKD, per germline. CDR3 in amino acids: CAIREGSGDTDTQYF.

The V and J genes are TRBV11-2 and TRBJ2-1. CDR1 SGHAT and CDR2 FQNNGV come from the germline V gene. There are 13 residues in the CDR3. The chain's CDR3 is CASSLVQWNEQFF. Looking up the rest from reference TRBV11-2 and TRBJ2-1 gives the full variable domain: EAGVAQSPRYKIIEKRQSVAFWCNPISGHATLYWYQQILGQGPKLLIQFQNNGVVDDSQLPKDRFSAERLKGVDSTLKIQPAKLEDSAVYLCASSLVQWNEQFFGPGTRLTVL.

J is TRBJ1-2 and V is TRBV25-1; TCRdb proposes TRBD1, but this gene call is untestable without DNA. The CDR3 extends over 14 amino acids. CDR1 MGHDK and CDR2 SYGVNS come from the germline V gene. The CDR3 protein is CASSGYSGLGGYTF.

V usage is TRBV29-1 and J usage is TRBJ2-3; TCRdb picks TRBD2, but there is no DNA to check that call. The CDR3 runs 16 residues. CDR1 and CDR2 (germline): SQVTM, ANQGSEA. CDR3 sequence: CSVDTWTGRGRDTQYF.

The V gene is TRBV7-9, the J gene TRBJ1-1; checking the TCRdb D call of TRBD1 is not possible without DNA. The CDR3 totals 14 residues. CDR1 and CDR2 (germline): SEHNR, FQNEAQ (reference sequence). CDR3: CASSPGQGASEAFF.

The chain is built from TRBV6-1 and TRBJ1-6; TCRdb calls TRBD1, which cannot be checked without DNA. Germline CDR1 reads MNHNS; CDR2 reads SASEGT. The CDR3 has 15 residues. This chain's CDR3 is CASTGQGAGNSPLHF.

V usage is TRBV12-3 or TRBV12-4 and J usage is TRBJ2-6; TCRdb proposes TRBD2, but this gene call is untestable without DNA. This CDR3 spans 18 amino acids. The CDR3 sequence is CASSPTLRANSGANVLTF.

This chain joins TRBV12-3 or TRBV12-4 and TRBJ2-1; the TCRdb D gene call, TRBD1, has no DNA to confirm it. This CDR3 comprises 13 residues. CDR3 loop: CASRIQGSDEQFF.

This sequence joins TRBV7-3 and TRBJ1-1; TCRdb reports TRBD1, a call that lacks DNA to check it against. The CDR3 totals 15 residues. The germline gives CDR1 SGHTA, CDR2 FQGTGA. The chain's CDR3 is CASSRETGSGTEAFF.

CDR3 region: CASSHSGGDQETQYF. The chain combines TRBV2 with TRBJ2-5. The CDR3 covers 15 residues. Germline V gene sequence: CDR1 SNHLY, CDR2 FYNNEI.